The entry that follows covers one T cell receptor (beta chain) sequence. Its antigen is not known. Repertoires were generated with immunoSEQ multiplex PCR, while TCRdb's copy carries only in-frame clones and drops some. The data hold about 270,000 clones, with 90% to 95% observed a single time. Trimming took off 4 bases at V and 7 bases at J, with 18 bases between the two ends. The CDR3 is 15 residues long. Looked up from germline, CDR1 is LGHDT and CDR2 is YNNKEL (reference sequence). This sample is drawn from a study of T cell responses to AZD1222 COVID-19 vaccine. Findings and caveats of the study: Baseline serostatus was positive in only five to seven AZD1222 recipients.

The sample consisted of peripheral blood, taken 28 days after the second AZD1222 dose. This receptor was identified in an adult who received the AZD1222 COVID-19 vaccine. This chain uses TRBV3-1 (or the pseudogene TRBV3-2) with TRBJ2-3; D is unclear. The CDR3 loop reads CASSPLLPGTNTQYF. CDR3 in DNA: TGTGCCAGCAGCCCCCTTTTGCCAGGCACCAATACGCAGTATTTT.